This note documents a single T cell receptor (beta chain) sequence. The CDR3 is 14 amino acids. V was pared by 3 bases and J by 5 bases, with 12 bases between. Germline-derived CDR1 and CDR2 are MRHNA and SNTAGT. The data belong to a study of control samples from healthy donors and cancer patients. TCRdb keeps only in-frame clones here, not all; method: immunoSEQ multiplex PCR. Of some 100,000 clones listed, about 89% are singletons. The sequence came from a man between 25 and 39 years old in good health. The sequenced sample consisted of blood. The chain has TRBV6-4 and TRBJ2-3, with unresolved D. CDR3 sequence: CASSEGFDGDTQYF. CDR3 DNA sequence: TGTGCCAGCAGTGAAGGGTTTGACGGAGATACGCAGTATTTT.